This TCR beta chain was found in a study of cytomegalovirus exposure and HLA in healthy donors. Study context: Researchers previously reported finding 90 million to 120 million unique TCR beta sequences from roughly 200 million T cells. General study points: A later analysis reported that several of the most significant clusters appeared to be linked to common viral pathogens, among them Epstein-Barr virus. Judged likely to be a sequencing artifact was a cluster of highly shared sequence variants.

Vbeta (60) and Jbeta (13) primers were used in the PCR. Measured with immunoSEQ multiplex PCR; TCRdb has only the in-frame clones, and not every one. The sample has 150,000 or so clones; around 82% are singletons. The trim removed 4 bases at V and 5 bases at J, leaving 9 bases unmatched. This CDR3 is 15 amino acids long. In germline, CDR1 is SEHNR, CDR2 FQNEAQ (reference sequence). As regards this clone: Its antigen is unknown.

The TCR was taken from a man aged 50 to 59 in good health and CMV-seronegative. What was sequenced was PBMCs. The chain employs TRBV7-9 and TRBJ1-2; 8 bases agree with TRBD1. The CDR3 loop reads CASSSGQALGYGYTF. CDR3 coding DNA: TGTGCCAGCAGCTCGGGACAGGCCTTGGGTTATGGCTACACCTTC.